This T cell receptor beta chain was sequenced during a study of T cells in Graves' hyperthyroidism and ophthalmopathy. Germline V gene sequence: CDR1 LGHDT, CDR2 YNNKEL (reference sequence). V lost 3 bases and J lost 5; bases outside the gene matches: 4. This CDR3 is built from 16 residues. This clonotype was recorded many times. Amplified TCR beta CDR3 regions derived from RNA transcripts. First-round RT-PCR of the TCR CDR3 relied on the HTBI primer set. TCRdb re-called the multiplex PCR reads through MiXCR, storing one row per CDR3 protein. This sample has around 340,000 distinct CDR3 sequences, with 21% found just once.

Sequencing was done on a sample of blood. The clonotype was recovered from a woman aged 45-65 years with Graves' hyperthyroidism. This rearrangement joins TRBV3-1 to TRBJ1-6, with 10 bases fitting TRBD1. CDR3 nucleotides: TGTGCCAGCAGCCAGGGACAGGGGTTAAATAATTCACCCCTCCACTTT. Amino acid sequence: CASSQGQGLNNSPLHF.